Shown below are 11 T cell receptor beta chains from a single sample sequenced in a study of cytomegalovirus exposure and HLA in healthy donors. The PCR employed 60 Vbeta primers together with 13 Jbeta primers. Repertoires were generated with immunoSEQ multiplex PCR, while TCRdb's copy carries only in-frame clones and drops some. This table has roughly 180,000 clones, about 75% appearing once. Sequencing was carried out using PBMCs. These receptors were collected from a man aged 45-65 years in good health and CMV-seropositive.

CDR3 region: CATSRDFAGQGQPQHF. As DNA, the CDR3 is TGTGCCACCAGCAGAGATTTTGCAGGGCAGGGTCAGCCCCAGCATTTT. The chain is built from TRBV15 and TRBJ1-5; possibly TRBD1 for D (5 bases). CDR1 LNHNV and CDR2 YYDKDF come from the germline V gene (reference sequence). The CDR3 is 16 residues long. The V gene lost 0 bases and the J gene lost 6 bases, with 15 bases spanning the gap.

J is TRBJ2-1 and V is TRBV9, with 9 positions matching TRBD1. The CDR3 totals 15 residues. Trimming took 5 bases from V and 8 from J; bases not matched to a gene: 11. Germline V gene sequence: CDR1 SGDLS, CDR2 YYNGEE. DNA of the CDR3: TGTGCCAGCAGTGACCCGGGACAGGGTGTTTATGAGCAGTTCTTC. Translation: CASSDPGQGVYEQFF.

The J gene is TRBJ2-7, the V gene TRBV6-5; 9 bases are a match to TRBD1. Germline V lookup: CDR1 MNHEY, CDR2 SVGAGI. The CDR3 sequence is 14 residues long. The junction had 5 bases not matched to a gene; V was cut back by 6 bases and J by 2 bases. The CDR3 sequence is CASSMGQGTYEQYV. The DNA of the CDR3 is TGTGCCAGCAGCATGGGACAGGGTACCTACGAGCAGTACGTC.

Comment on this clone: Within the sample, other DNA sequences also encode this same CDR3. The genes are TRBV5-6 and TRBJ1-5; D is unclear. The ends were cut back, 0 bases at V and 5 bases at J, with 3 bases in the middle. The length of the CDR3 is 12 residues. CDR1 is SGHDT, CDR2 YYEEEE, per germline. CDR3 sequence reads: CASSLGDQPQHF. In DNA, the CDR3 is TGTGCCAGCAGCTTGGGAGATCAGCCCCAGCATTTT.

The gene calls are TRBV2 and TRBJ2-2, with TRBD2 identical over 8 bases. This CDR3 has 13 amino acids. Unmatched junction bases numbered 4, after V lost 8 bases and J lost 5 bases. From germline, CDR1 is SNHLY and CDR2 FYNNEI. CDR3 sequence (DNA): TGTGCCAGCGAGAGACTAGCGACCGGGGAGCTGTTTTTT. This encodes CASERLATGELFF.

This CDR3 reads CATAPGIGDSSLGDEKLFF. The CDR3 nucleotides read TGTGCCACCGCACCTGGGATCGGGGACAGTTCCCTAGGGGATGAAAAACTGTTTTTT. The rearrangement links TRBV7-9 to TRBJ1-4; 7 nucleotides align to TRBD1. The CDR3 runs to 19 residues. J was trimmed by 6 bases and V by 10 bases; bases with no gene match: 26. The germline V gene has CDR1 SEHNR and CDR2 FQNEAQ (reference sequence).

CDR3 in amino acids: CASSWGRRTGASSGANVLTF. CDR3 DNA: TGCGCCAGCAGCTGGGGGCGGAGGACAGGGGCCTCCTCTGGGGCCAACGTCCTGACTTTC. V and J are TRBV4-3 and TRBJ2-6, with 9 bases fitting TRBD1. The CDR3 is 20 residues long. J lost 0 bases, V lost 5 bases, and 14 bases had no gene match. Looked up from germline, CDR1 is LGHNA and CDR2 is YSLEER.

The chain has TRBV5-4 and TRBJ1-1; the D is unclear. V was shortened by 0 bases and J by 7 bases, with 7 bases between the two germline ends. This CDR3 contains 12 residues. Germline CDR1 and CDR2: SGHNT and YYREEE (reference sequence). In DNA form, the CDR3 reads TGTGCCAGCAGCTTGGTGGGCAGTGAAGCTTTCTTT. Amino acids: CASSLVGSEAFF.

This clone has more than one count but fewer than ten. This chain links TRBV14 with TRBJ2-5; the D gene is possibly TRBD2 (5 bases). V was pared by 0 bases and J by 13 bases, with 18 bases between. Germline V gene sequence: CDR1 SGHDN, CDR2 FVKESK. CDR3 length: 14 residues. CDR3 sequence (DNA): TGTGCCAGCAGCCAAGATATGGGCGGCCGGGGTCGGTACTTC. Protein product: CASSQDMGGRGRYF.

The gene calls are TRBV14 and TRBJ2-1; D may be TRBD2 (7 bases). The V gene's germline CDR1 is SGHDN and CDR2 FVKESK. The CDR3 sequence is 13 residues long. V was pared by 1 base and J by 15 bases, with 16 bases between. In DNA, the CDR3 is TGTGCCAGCAGCCAAGGTCGAGGGGGGGGTGGGTTCTTC. Translated, it gives CASSQGRGGGGFF.

The rearrangement uses TRBV12-5 and TRBJ1-5, with 7 bases matching TRBD1. Looked up from germline, CDR1 is LGHNT and CDR2 is FRNRAP. The CDR3 runs 13 residues. The V gene end was trimmed by 6 bases and the J gene end by 9 bases; junction bases not matched to a gene: 8. The CDR3 is CASGTTGSLPQHF. CDR3 in DNA: TGTGCTAGTGGGACGACAGGGAGCCTGCCCCAGCATTTT.